Listed below are T cell receptor beta chains from one sample, sequenced in a study of a mutant IDH1 vaccine in newly diagnosed glioma. These receptors are not linked to any known antigen. Sequenced by immunoSEQ multiplex PCR; TCRdb stores in-frame clones only, minus some. The table lists roughly 51,000 clones, around 82% of them singletons. Sample: PBMCs, taken from a glioma patient whose treatment included an IDH1 peptide vaccine. These receptor sequences come from a woman under 30 with glioma. Some clones in this sample may be carry-over from other donors' samples. Each CDR3 is given with its conserved first and last residue. D genes are given only for firm matches.

d_gene	v_gene	j_gene	CDR3aa
TRBD1	TRBV19	TRBJ1-5	CASSTTGGMGGQPQHF
TRBD1	TRBV27	TRBJ1-2	CASSLLGGSGYTF
NA	TRBV7-9	TRBJ2-3	CARQGPSTDTQYF
NA	TRBV19	TRBJ1-2	CASSPQGNYGYTF
NA	TRBV19	TRBJ1-3	CASSTQGNGNTIYF
NA	TRBV10-2	TRBJ2-3	CASMPGSTDTQYF
NA	TRBV4-1	TRBJ1-2	CASSQEGRGSYGYTF
NA	TRBV28	TRBJ2-7	CASGAVGEQYF
NA	TRBV7-2	TRBJ2-3	CASRTTGLIPDTQYF
NA	TRBV6-5	TRBJ1-3	CASSYTAGSGNTIYF
NA	TRBV4-1	TRBJ1-3	CASSQPQGDTIYF
NA	TRBV19	TRBJ2-5	CTSSIASAQETQYF
NA	TRBV18	TRBJ1-5	CASSQGSRDQPQHF
NA	TRBV13	TRBJ1-4	CASSLDPGTEKLFF
NA	TRBV30	TRBJ1-1	CAWSVQSGRTEAFF
TRBD1	TRBV10-2	TRBJ2-7	CASRGQAAYEQYF
TRBD2	TRBV7-2	TRBJ2-3	CASSDPGGKRGTDTQYF
NA	TRBV5-4	TRBJ2-2	CASSPSTGELFF
NA	TRBV9	TRBJ1-2	CASSFGNRVTF
TRBD1	TRBV7-2	TRBJ1-3	CASSLATGFSGNTIYF
NA	TRBV9	TRBJ1-4	CASSADRTYAQKLFF
NA	TRBV5-4	TRBJ1-1	CASSAPNLGGTEAFF
TRBD2	TRBV7-7	TRBJ2-3	CASSSGGGQTDTQYF
NA	TRBV29-1	TRBJ1-2	CSVEAEDRANYGYTF
NA	TRBV6-6	TRBJ1-2	CASRSTVNYGYTF
NA	TRBV10-3	TRBJ2-3	CAISKGGSLGDTQYF
NA	TRBV29-1	TRBJ2-7	CSVEDATENYEQYF
NA	TRBV27	TRBJ1-2	CASSKQGRGDGYTF
NA	TRBV7-3	TRBJ2-3	CASSYTGADTQYF
TRBD2	TRBV4-3	TRBJ2-3	CASSQAARGTSGADTQYF
TRBD2	TRBV5-6	TRBJ2-1	CASRRTSALSYNEQFF
NA	TRBV4-3	TRBJ1-2	CASSQDLGRVYGYTF
TRBD2	TRBV4-1	TRBJ2-7	CASSQETLAGGGKGNEQYF
NA	TRBV19	TRBJ2-7	CASRVSGTASYEQYF
TRBD2	TRBV6-1	TRBJ2-3	CASSDWAGGHSTDTQYF
NA	TRBV7-8	TRBJ2-5	CASSRGPRETQYF
NA	TRBV4-1	TRBJ1-2	CASTRPGYGYTF
TRBD1	TRBV7-9	TRBJ1-1	CASSLGQTGQGGRNTEAFF
TRBD1	TRBV6-5	TRBJ1-4	CASSGTVSNEKLFF
NA	TRBV19	TRBJ2-5	CASSIGGHKTQYF
TRBD1	TRBV28	TRBJ2-3	CASTEGATDTQYF
TRBD1	TRBV9	TRBJ1-2	CASSVSLRQGAGGYTF
NA	TRBV5-1	TRBJ1-4	CASSLTVSGATNEKLFF
NA	TRBV7-9	TRBJ2-1	CASSPTTSLGEQFF
NA	TRBV11-3	TRBJ2-2	CASSSPGPPGLFF